The T cell receptor (beta chain) described here comes from a study of blood T cell repertoires in COVID-19. In the original processing: Reference gene primers were amplified, and this amplification served to estimate nucleated cell counts. Generated by immunoSEQ multiplex PCR, the TCRdb table keeps only in-frame clones and is missing some. The D gene and trimming were derived from the DNA, and the V and J assignments and clone size from that table. The sample has fewer than 200,000 clones, approximately 86% seen once. This clone has just one count. Participants were aged roughly 18 to 89 years from some 24 US areas. Donors were grouped by their self-reported clinical history. The CDR3 length is 14 residues. Germline V lookup: CDR1 SGHNT, CDR2 YYREEE (reference sequence). Trimming removed 4 bases from V and 1 base from J, with 9 bases in between.

The clonotype was recovered from a woman aged 35 to 49 in a cohort exposed to, infected with or recovered from COVID-19 (not recorded which). What was sequenced was PBMCs or T cells enriched from blood (not recorded which). The chain employs TRBV5-4 and TRBJ1-3; D is possibly TRBD1 (5 bases). The CDR3, as DNA: TGTGCCAGCAGCGAGGACATTTCTGGAAACACCATATATTTT. Amino acid sequence: CASSEDISGNTIYF.